Reported below is one TCR beta chain. Clones were read by immunoSEQ multiplex PCR, and TCRdb kept only the in-frame ones, dropping some. The sample records 350,000 to 450,000 clones, 90% being singletons. This record comes from a study of control samples from healthy donors and cancer patients. CDR3 length equals 14 residues. V was clipped by 6 bases and J by 4 bases; unmatched bases: 8. CDR1 and CDR2 from the germline V gene are SNHLY and FYNNEI. The origin of this receptor is a man in his forties or fifties with head and neck cancer. Sample: PBMCs. The chain is built from TRBV2 and TRBJ2-7, with 8 bases matching TRBD1. Here the CDR3 reads CASRGPGTGYEQYF. CDR3 nucleotide sequence: TGTGCCAGCAGGGGCCCTGGGACAGGTTACGAGCAGTACTTC. Using reference TRBV2 and TRBJ2-7 for the parts outside the CDR3, the full variable domain is EPEVTQTPSHQVTQMGQEVILRCVPISNHLYFYWYRQILGQKVEFLVSFYNNEISEKSEIFDDQFSVERPDGSNFTLKIRSTKLEDSAMYFCASRGPGTGYEQYFGPGTRLTVT.